The 26 T cell receptor beta chains reported below all come from one sample, sequenced in a study of PD-1 blockade in classical Hodgkin lymphoma. Time point in this sample: cycle 4 day 1 (C4D1), after five to seven weeks of nivolumab. With no exception, relapse followed autologous stem cell transplantation in all patients, and brentuximab vedotin exposure varied. The table came from immunoSEQ multiplex PCR; TCRdb's copy has only in-frame clones and leaves some out. The top ten clones hold roughly 2.1% of a sample with about 96,000 clones, around 93% of them seen once. Specimen: peripheral blood mononuclear cells (PBMCs), collected before the fourth cycle of nivolumab. All receptors derive from a human donor with classical Hodgkin lymphoma.

Only one count was recorded for this clone. J is TRBJ2-5 and V is TRBV7-9; D may correspond to TRBD1 or TRBD2 (5 bases each). The CDR3 covers 16 residues. V lost 1 base, J lost 4 bases, and 16 bases lay in between. The germline V gene encodes CDR1 SEHNR and CDR2 FQNEAQ (reference sequence). The CDR3 region is CASSLGRLGDGETQYF. Here the CDR3 DNA reads TGTGCCAGCAGCTTAGGCAGGTTGGGGGATGGAGAGACCCAGTACTTC.

V and J are TRBV19 and TRBJ1-2; D perhaps matches TRBD1 (5 bases). Germline CDR1 reads LNHDA; CDR2 reads SQIVND (reference sequence). The CDR3 has 15 amino acids. Trimming cost V 6 bases and J 8 bases, with 22 bases left between them. CDR3 sequence reads: CASSPAGRIKRGYTF. The DNA for the CDR3 is TGTGCCAGTAGCCCGGCAGGGCGTATTAAAAGGGGCTACACCTTC.

The chain recombines TRBV9 with TRBJ2-2; D is possibly TRBD1 or TRBD2 (5 bases each). V lost 4 bases and J lost 5, with 15 bases in between. Per germline, CDR1 SGDLS and CDR2 YYNGEE. This CDR3 comprises 15 residues. CDR3 sequence reads: CASSLGTSRTGELFF. CDR3 nucleotide sequence: TGTGCCAGCAGCTTGGGGACGAGTAGAACCGGGGAGCTGTTTTTT.

J is TRBJ2-3 and V is TRBV9, with 14 bases identical to TRBD2. The V segment lost 4 bases and the J segment 1 base; nucleotides outside the gene matches: 8. The germline gives CDR1 SGDLS, CDR2 YYNGEE. The CDR3 extends over 18 amino acids. In nucleotides, the CDR3 is TGTGCCAGCAGCCCCCGGACTAGCGGGAGGCCACGCACAGATACGCAGTATTTT. Encoded protein: CASSPRTSGRPRTDTQYF.

The chain carries TRBV5-4 and TRBJ1-2; 9 positions match TRBD1. CDR3 size: 17 residues. J was trimmed by 12 bases and V by 1 base; bases with no gene match: 19. From germline, CDR1 is SGHNT and CDR2 YYREEE (reference sequence). The CDR3 reads CASSLSRQTSPGTGNTF. The CDR3 DNA sequence: TGTGCCAGCAGCTTGTCAAGACAAACCAGTCCCGGGACAGGGAACACCTTC.

The genes are TRBV7-8 and TRBJ2-7, with D unclear. V was trimmed by 1 base and J by 4 bases, leaving 11 bases between them. This CDR3 is built from 14 residues. Germline V gene sequence: CDR1 SGHVS, CDR2 FQNEAQ. CDR3 in amino acids: CASSLVSYSYEQYF. In nucleotides, the CDR3 is TGTGCCAGCAGCTTAGTGTCCTACTCGTACGAGCAGTACTTC.

The gene calls are TRBV9 and TRBJ1-2; no firm D call. Looked up from germline, CDR1 is SGDLS and CDR2 is YYNGEE. V was trimmed by 0 bases and J by 6 bases, leaving 12 bases between them. This CDR3 spans 14 amino acids. The CDR3 here is CASSVGEGRDGYTF. CDR3 in DNA: TGTGCCAGCAGCGTAGGGGAGGGCCGGGATGGCTACACCTTC.

CDR3 DNA: TGTGCCAGCAGTGAAAAGGACAGGCTCTACGAGCAGTACTTC. Its protein is CASSEKDRLYEQYF. The chain links TRBV6-1 to TRBJ2-7, with 7 positions matching TRBD1. V lost 2 bases to trimming and J lost 3 bases; unmatched junction nucleotides: 4. There are 14 residues in the CDR3. Germline CDR1 and CDR2: MNHNS and SASEGT.

This clone has only a few counts. This sequence joins TRBV19 and TRBJ1-1, with 9 bases matching TRBD1. This CDR3 spans 13 amino acids. The junction had 3 bases not matched to a gene; V was cut back by 6 bases and J by 4 bases. The germline CDR1 and CDR2 sequences are LNHDA and SQIVND (reference sequence). DNA of the CDR3: TGTGCCAGTAGCACAGGGGGCCTCACTGAAGCTTTCTTT. Protein: CASSTGGLTEAFF.

V and J are TRBV5-4 and TRBJ2-1; D not certain. The CDR3 runs to 14 residues. Germline V gene lookup returns CDR1 SGHNT and CDR2 YYREEE (reference sequence). The V end lost 1 base, the J end lost 4 bases, and 9 bases lay between the germline ends. CDR3 residues: CASSLMNTYNEQFF. In DNA form, the CDR3 reads TGTGCCAGCAGCTTGATGAACACTTACAATGAGCAGTTCTTC.

V usage is TRBV18 and J usage is TRBJ2-1; 13 bases agree with TRBD2. The germline gives CDR1 KGHSH, CDR2 LQKENI. The CDR3 totals 19 residues. The V and J ends lost 4 bases and 2 bases, in that order; junction bases with no gene match: 11. CDR3 sequence: CASSRRGTSGTLTYNEQFF. CDR3 coding DNA: TGTGCCAGCTCACGACGAGGGACTAGCGGGACCCTTACCTACAATGAGCAGTTCTTC.

The chain links TRBV28 to TRBJ2-1; D gene ambiguous. V was trimmed by 6 bases and J by 2 bases, leaving 17 bases between them. The CDR3 extends over 16 amino acids. Germline assignment: CDR1 MDHEN and CDR2 SYDVKM. CDR3 in amino acids: CASSLRVGRPYNEQFF. CDR3 DNA: TGTGCCAGCAGCCTTAGGGTCGGACGCCCCTACAATGAGCAGTTCTTC.

The V and J genes are TRBV28 and TRBJ1-5; TRBD1 agrees at 10 bases. Per germline, CDR1 MDHEN and CDR2 SYDVKM. There are 16 residues in the CDR3. The V and J ends lost 6 bases and 5 bases, in that order; junction bases with no gene match: 10. CDR3 bases: TGTGCCAGCAGCTCGATGGGACAGGGGATCGATCAGCCCCAGCATTTT. This encodes CASSSMGQGIDQPQHF.

The V and J genes are TRBV9 and TRBJ2-3, with D possibly TRBD2 on 6 matching bases. V lost 0 bases and J 3 bases, leaving 11 bases between the germline ends. This CDR3 region has 15 residues. Germline V gene data show CDR1 as SGDLS and CDR2 as YYNGEE. DNA for the CDR3: TGTGCCAGCAGCGTAGCGGGAGTCGTGACAGATACGCAGTATTTT. This gives the protein CASSVAGVVTDTQYF.

The gene calls are TRBV27 and TRBJ2-7, with TRBD2 matching 8 bases. The CDR3 contains 15 residues. The germline V gene encodes CDR1 MNHEY and CDR2 SMNVEV (reference sequence). V gave up 4 bases and J gave up 6 bases; unmatched junction bases: 11. The DNA of the CDR3 is TGTGCCAGCAGTTGGGGAGCGGGAGAGGCGGGCGAGCAGTACTTC. This codes for CASSWGAGEAGEQYF.

The gene calls are TRBV25-1 and TRBJ2-7; TRBD1 matches at 12 bases. V shed 10 bases, J shed 2 bases, and the junction held 3 bases outside the gene matches. This CDR3 has 13 residues. Germline V gene sequence: CDR1 MGHDK, CDR2 SYGVNS. CDR3 nucleotides: TGTGCCACGGGACAGGGGGCGACCTACGAGCAGTACTTC. As protein: CATGQGATYEQYF.

The chain couples TRBV7-8 to TRBJ1-2; D might be TRBD1 (5 bases). The CDR3 totals 14 residues. Germline CDR1 SGHVS, CDR2 FQNEAQ. V was clipped by 4 bases and J by 4 bases, with 13 bases between them. CDR3 coding DNA: TGTGCCAGCAGCTCCAGCGGGGGGAGCTATGGCTACACCTTC. Residues: CASSSSGGSYGYTF.

V usage is TRBV2 and J usage is TRBJ2-7, with TRBD2 as a possible D gene (7 bases). CDR3 length: 15 residues. Germline V gene sequence: CDR1 SNHLY, CDR2 FYNNEI. V lost 4 bases and J lost 4, with 17 bases in between. The DNA of the CDR3 is TGTGCCAGCAGTGGGGGGCAGGGGAGGGATTACGAGCAGTACTTC. Amino acids: CASSGGQGRDYEQYF. Variable domain in full (rest from reference TRBV2 and TRBJ2-7): EPEVTQTPSHQVTQMGQEVILRCVPISNHLYFYWYRQILGQKVEFLVSFYNNEISEKSEIFDDQFSVERPDGSNFTLKIRSTKLEDSAMYFCASSGGQGRDYEQYFGPGTRLTVT.

This clone was detected only once. The chain combines TRBV5-6 with TRBJ2-7, with D perhaps TRBD1 or TRBD2 (5 bases each). The CDR3 has 13 amino acids. Trimming took 1 base from V and 1 from J, leaving 6 bases between them. Germline V gene sequence: CDR1 SGHDT, CDR2 YYEEEE. CDR3 protein: CASSLWGSYEQYF. The CDR3 nucleotides are TGTGCCAGCAGCTTGTGGGGGTCCTACGAGCAGTACTTC.

The gene calls are TRBV4-2 and TRBJ2-5; 7 bases fit TRBD2. CDR3 size: 21 residues. Unmatched junction bases numbered 24, after V lost 3 bases and J lost 2 bases. Germline CDR1 reads LGHNA; CDR2 reads YNFKEQ. In DNA, the CDR3 is TGTGCCAGCAGCCATGGTCAAGGGCTAAGTCTCGCGAGCGGGGATCAAGAGACCCAGTACTTC. This codes for CASSHGQGLSLASGDQETQYF.

This rearrangement joins TRBV11-3 to TRBJ2-3; D possibly matches TRBD1 or TRBD2 (6 bases each). Germline V gene sequence: CDR1 SGHNT, CDR2 YENEEA. The ends were cut back, 3 bases at V and 1 base at J, with 11 bases in the middle. The CDR3 runs 15 residues. The CDR3 spells CASSLEGGGTDTQYF. DNA for the CDR3: TGTGCCAGCAGCTTGGAGGGGGGAGGCACAGATACGCAGTATTTT.

This clone was observed once. The chain links TRBV7-9 to TRBJ1-3; D might be TRBD1 (5 bases). The V end was cut by 5 bases, the J end by 0 bases, with 11 bases between. In germline, CDR1 is SEHNR, CDR2 FQNEAQ (reference sequence). CDR3 length: 15 amino acids. CDR3 residues: CASSIRQSSGNTIYF. The CDR3 DNA reads TGTGCCAGCAGCATCAGACAGAGCTCTGGAAACACCATATATTTT.

The V gene is TRBV29-1, the J gene TRBJ2-3; a weak D match, TRBD1 (7 bases). The CDR3 runs to 14 residues. The V end was cut by 7 bases, the J end by 6 bases, with 20 bases between. The germline V gene encodes CDR1 SQVTM and CDR2 ANQGSEA. CDR3 DNA sequence: TGCAGCGCCGGCGGGGACAGCGGTGGGGATACGCAGTATTTT. Protein product: CSAGGDSGGDTQYF.

The chain employs TRBV27 and TRBJ2-7; D remains ambiguous. From germline, CDR1 is MNHEY and CDR2 SMNVEV (reference sequence). This CDR3 region has 13 residues. Trimming took off 3 bases at V and 2 bases at J, with 8 bases between the two ends. DNA for the CDR3: TGTGCCAGCAGTTTGTACAGAGCCTACGAGCAGTACTTC. Protein sequence: CASSLYRAYEQYF.

The gene calls are TRBV19 and TRBJ1-2; D is unresolved. Deletions cut 7 bases from V and 3 bases from J, with 15 bases between. The CDR3 runs to 14 residues. Germline V gene data show CDR1 as LNHDA and CDR2 as SQIVND (reference sequence). This CDR3 is CASTDLGSYYGYTF. The CDR3 DNA follows: TGTGCCAGTACCGATCTAGGGTCTTACTATGGCTACACCTTC.

This sequence joins TRBV29-1 and TRBJ2-7; 15 nucleotides align to TRBD2. J gave up 7 bases and V 6 bases, and 4 bases lay outside the gene matches. The germline V gene encodes CDR1 SQVTM and CDR2 ANQGSEA. The length of the CDR3 is 13 residues. The CDR3 here is CSVRGLAGGEQYF. CDR3 sequence (DNA): TGCAGCGTGAGGGGACTAGCGGGAGGAGAGCAGTACTTC.